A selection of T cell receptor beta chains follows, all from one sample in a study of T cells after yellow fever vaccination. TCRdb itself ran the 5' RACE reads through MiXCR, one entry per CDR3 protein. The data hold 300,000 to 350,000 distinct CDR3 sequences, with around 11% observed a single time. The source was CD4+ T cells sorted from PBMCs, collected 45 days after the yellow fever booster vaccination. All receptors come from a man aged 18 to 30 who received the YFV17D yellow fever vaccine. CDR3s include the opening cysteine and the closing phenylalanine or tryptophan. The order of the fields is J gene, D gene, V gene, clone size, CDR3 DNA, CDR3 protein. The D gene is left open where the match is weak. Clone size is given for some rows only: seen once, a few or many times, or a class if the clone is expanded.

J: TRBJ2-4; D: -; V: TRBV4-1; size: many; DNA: TGCGCCAGCAGCCAAGAAAACATTCAGTACTTC; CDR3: CASSQENIQYF
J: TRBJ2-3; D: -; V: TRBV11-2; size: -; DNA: TGTGCCAGCAGCCAGGAGGGCCAGTTGCCAGATACGCAGTATTTT; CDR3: CASSQEGQLPDTQYF
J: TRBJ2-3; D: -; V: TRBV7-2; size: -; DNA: TGTGCCAGCGTATCCCGACTAAAGGGTACAGATACGCAGTATTTT; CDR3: CASVSRLKGTDTQYF
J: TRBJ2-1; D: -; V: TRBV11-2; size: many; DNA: TGTGCCAGCAGCTTCGACAATGAGCAGTTCTTC; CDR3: CASSFDNEQFF
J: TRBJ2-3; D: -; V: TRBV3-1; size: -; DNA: TGTGCCAGCAGCCCGACGGGTGCCCCTTATACGCAGTATTTT; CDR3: CASSPTGAPYTQYF
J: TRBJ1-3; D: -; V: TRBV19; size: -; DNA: TGTGCCAGTAGTATTCTGGGAGGAGGCGGAAACACCATATATTTT; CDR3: CASSILGGGGNTIYF
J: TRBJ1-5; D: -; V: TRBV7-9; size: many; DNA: TGTGCCAGCAGCTTAGATTTCTCTCAGCCCCAGCATTTT; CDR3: CASSLDFSQPQHF
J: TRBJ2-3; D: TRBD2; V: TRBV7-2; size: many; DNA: TGTGCCAGCAGCAAAGGCCCTAGCGGGGGGGCTTCAGATACGCAGTATTTT; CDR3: CASSKGPSGGASDTQYF
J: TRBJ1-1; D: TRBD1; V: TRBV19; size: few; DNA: TGTGCCAGTAGTGATCGGGACAGGGGGACGACTGAAGCTTTCTTT; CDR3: CASSDRDRGTTEAFF
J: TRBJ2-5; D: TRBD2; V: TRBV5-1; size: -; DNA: TGCGCCAGCAGCTTGGAGAGCGGGGAAGAGACCCAGTACTTC; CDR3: CASSLESGEETQYF
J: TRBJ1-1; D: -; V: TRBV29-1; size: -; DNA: TGCAGCGTTACAGGTCCGAACACTGAAGCTTTCTTT; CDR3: CSVTGPNTEAFF
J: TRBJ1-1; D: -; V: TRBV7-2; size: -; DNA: TGTGCCAGCAGCTTCCGGGGACTCGCGTACACTGAAGCTTTCTTT; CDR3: CASSFRGLAYTEAFF
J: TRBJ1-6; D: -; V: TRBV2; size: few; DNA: TGTGCCAGCAGTGTCCGGCAGTATAATTCACCCCTCCACTTT; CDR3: CASSVRQYNSPLHF
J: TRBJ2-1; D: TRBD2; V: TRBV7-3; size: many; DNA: TGTGCCAGCAGCCTGAGCGGGGGGGTCTACAATGAGCAGTTCTTC; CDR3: CASSLSGGVYNEQFF
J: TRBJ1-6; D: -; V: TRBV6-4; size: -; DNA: TGTGCCACCGCAAATTCACCCCTCCACTTT; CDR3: CATANSPLHF
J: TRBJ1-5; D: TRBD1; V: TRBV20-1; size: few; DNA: TGCAGTGCTCGCCGGGACAGGGATCAGCCCCAGCATTTT; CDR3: CSARRDRDQPQHF
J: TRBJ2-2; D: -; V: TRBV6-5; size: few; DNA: TGTGCCAGCAGTCGCATCGCGAGGGGGTCGGGCACCGGGGAGCTGTTTTTT; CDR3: CASSRIARGSGTGELFF
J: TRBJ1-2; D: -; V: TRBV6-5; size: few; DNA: TGTGCCAGCAGTTACTCGAGCCAGTATTATGGCTACACCTTC; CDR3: CASSYSSQYYGYTF
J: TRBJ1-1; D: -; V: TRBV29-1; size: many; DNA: TGCAGCGTTGCCCTCTTGGGTAACACTGAAGCTTTCTTT; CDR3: CSVALLGNTEAFF
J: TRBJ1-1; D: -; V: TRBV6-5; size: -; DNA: TGTGCCAGCAGTTACGGCTGGCGGGAGACTGAAGCTTTCTTT; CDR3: CASSYGWRETEAFF
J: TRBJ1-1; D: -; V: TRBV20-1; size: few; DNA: TGCAGTGCTAGGGAGTGGGGCCTTAGCACTGAAGCTTTCTTT; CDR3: CSAREWGLSTEAFF
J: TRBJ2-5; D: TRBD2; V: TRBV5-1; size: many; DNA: TGCGCCAGCAGCTTGTCCGGGACTAGCGGGGGGGCCATGGAGACCCAGTACTTC; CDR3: CASSLSGTSGGAMETQYF
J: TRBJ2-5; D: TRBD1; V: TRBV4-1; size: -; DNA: TGCGCCAGCAGCCCGATGGGACAGGGGCAAGAGACCCAGTACTTC; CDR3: CASSPMGQGQETQYF
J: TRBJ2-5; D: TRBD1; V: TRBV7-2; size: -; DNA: TGTGCCAGCAGCCCGGGACAGCCCCAAGAGACCCAGTACTTC; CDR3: CASSPGQPQETQYF
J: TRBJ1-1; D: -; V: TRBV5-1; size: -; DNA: TGCGCCAGCAGACGGACGGGCGAGGAGGAAGCTTTCTTT; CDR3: CASRRTGEEEAFF
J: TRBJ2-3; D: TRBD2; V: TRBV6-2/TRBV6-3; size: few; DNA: TGTGCCAGCAGTTACGGGGCTAGCGGGGATGATACGCAGTATTTT; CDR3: CASSYGASGDDTQYF
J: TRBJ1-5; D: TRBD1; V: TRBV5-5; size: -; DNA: TGTGCCAGCAGGGAGGGGGCATCCCTCATTCCGCAGCCCCAGCATTTT; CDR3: CASREGASLIPQPQHF
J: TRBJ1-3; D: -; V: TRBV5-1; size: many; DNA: TGCGCCAGCAGCCCGGGTTCTGGAAACACCATATATTTT; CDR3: CASSPGSGNTIYF
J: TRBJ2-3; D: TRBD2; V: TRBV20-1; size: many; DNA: TGCAGTGCTATTGGACTAGCGGGTACTAGCACAGATACGCAGTATTTT; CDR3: CSAIGLAGTSTDTQYF
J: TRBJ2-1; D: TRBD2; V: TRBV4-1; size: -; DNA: TGCGCCAGCAGCCAAGTATTAGCGGGAGGAGATGAGCAGTTCTTC; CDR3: CASSQVLAGGDEQFF
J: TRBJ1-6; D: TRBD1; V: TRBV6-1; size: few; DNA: TGTGCCAGCAGGTCGGGACAGGGGGCTTCACCCCTCCACTTT; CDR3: CASRSGQGASPLHF
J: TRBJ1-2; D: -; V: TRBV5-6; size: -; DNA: TGTGCCAGCAGCCCGGGGGGGTATGTCTATGGCTACACCTTC; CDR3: CASSPGGYVYGYTF
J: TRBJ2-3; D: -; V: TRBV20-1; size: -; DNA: TGCAGTGCTCCTTTCTGGGCAGGGATGACAGATACGCAGTATTTT; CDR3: CSAPFWAGMTDTQYF
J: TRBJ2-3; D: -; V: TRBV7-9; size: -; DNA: TGTGCCAGCAGCTTAGCCCCCGTAATCACAGATACGCAGTATTTT; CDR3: CASSLAPVITDTQYF
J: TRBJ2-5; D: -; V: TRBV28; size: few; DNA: TGTGCCAGCAGTTTACTATCGGAGACCCAGTACTTC; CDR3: CASSLLSETQYF
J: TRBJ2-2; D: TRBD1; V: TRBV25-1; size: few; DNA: TGTGCCAGCAGTGGGGGACAGCCTACCGGGGAGCTGTTTTTT; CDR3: CASSGGQPTGELFF
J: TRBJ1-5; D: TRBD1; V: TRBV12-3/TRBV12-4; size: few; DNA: TGTGCCAGCAGTTTTGACAGGGCTAGCAATCAGCCCCAGCATTTT; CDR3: CASSFDRASNQPQHF
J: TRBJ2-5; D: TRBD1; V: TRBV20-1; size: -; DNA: TGCAGTGCTAGAGATTCGGGACAGGGCGCTGTGGAGACCCAGTACTTC; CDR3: CSARDSGQGAVETQYF
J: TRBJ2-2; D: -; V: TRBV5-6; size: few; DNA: TGTGCCAGCACCTGGATCACCTTTCGACAGGCCCACACCGGGGAGCTGTTTTTT; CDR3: CASTWITFRQAHTGELFF
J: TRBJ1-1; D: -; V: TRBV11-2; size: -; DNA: TGTGCCAGCAGTCGATCGGACGGGAACACTGAAGCTTTCTTT; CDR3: CASSRSDGNTEAFF
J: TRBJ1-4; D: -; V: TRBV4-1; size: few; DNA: TGCGCCAGCAGCCAACCCTGGGGGGGGCAAAATGAAAAACTGTTTTTT; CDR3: CASSQPWGGQNEKLFF
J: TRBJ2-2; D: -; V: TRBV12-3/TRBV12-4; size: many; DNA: TGTGCCAGCGGAGACAGGAACACCGGGGAGCTGTTTTTT; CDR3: CASGDRNTGELFF
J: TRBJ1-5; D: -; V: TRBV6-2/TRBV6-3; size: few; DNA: TGTGCCAGCAGTTTTATGGACAAGCCCCAGCATTTT; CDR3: CASSFMDKPQHF
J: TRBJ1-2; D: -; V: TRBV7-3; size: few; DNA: TGTGCCAGCAGCTCAGACAGGCAAACCGGAGGCTACACCTTC; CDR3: CASSSDRQTGGYTF
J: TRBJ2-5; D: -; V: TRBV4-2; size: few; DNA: TGTGCCAGCAGCCTTGGCGGGGTCCTAATCGGGACCCAGTACTTC; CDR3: CASSLGGVLIGTQYF
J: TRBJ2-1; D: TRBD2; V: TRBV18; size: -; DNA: TGTGCCAGCTCACCACCGGGAGGGACCTCCTACAATGAGCAGTTCTTC; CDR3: CASSPPGGTSYNEQFF
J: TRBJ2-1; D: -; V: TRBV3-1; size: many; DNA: TGTGCCAGCAGCCAAGACAAAGGGACCCTTGGGGATGAGCAGTTCTTC; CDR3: CASSQDKGTLGDEQFF
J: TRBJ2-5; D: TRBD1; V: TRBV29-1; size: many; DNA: TGCAGCGTGCTGGACAGGGTAAAGACCCAGTACTTC; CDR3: CSVLDRVKTQYF
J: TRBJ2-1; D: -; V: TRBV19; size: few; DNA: TGTGCCAGTAGTATAGATCGCGGGCCCTCCTACAATGAGCAGTTCTTC; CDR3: CASSIDRGPSYNEQFF
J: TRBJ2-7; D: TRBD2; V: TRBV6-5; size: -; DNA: TGTGCCACCCGGGGCGGGGGGTCCTACGAGCAGTACTTC; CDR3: CATRGGGSYEQYF
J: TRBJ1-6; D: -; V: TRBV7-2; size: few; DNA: TGTGCCAGCAGCTTAGCGCGTCAGGGAGGTCTCCACTTT; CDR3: CASSLARQGGLHF
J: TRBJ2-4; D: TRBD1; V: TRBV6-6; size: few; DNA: TGTGCCAGCAGTTACTCGGGCGGACAGGGCTATAAAAACATTCAGTACTTC; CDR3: CASSYSGGQGYKNIQYF
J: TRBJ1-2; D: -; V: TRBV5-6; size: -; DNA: TGTGCCAGCAGCTTATTAGGGCCCGGGGGCTACACCTTC; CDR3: CASSLLGPGGYTF
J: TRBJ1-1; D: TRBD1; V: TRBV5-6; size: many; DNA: TGTGCCAGCAGCTTAGGGGGCCGGGGCAGAGCGAACACTGAAGCTTTCTTT; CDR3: CASSLGGRGRANTEAFF